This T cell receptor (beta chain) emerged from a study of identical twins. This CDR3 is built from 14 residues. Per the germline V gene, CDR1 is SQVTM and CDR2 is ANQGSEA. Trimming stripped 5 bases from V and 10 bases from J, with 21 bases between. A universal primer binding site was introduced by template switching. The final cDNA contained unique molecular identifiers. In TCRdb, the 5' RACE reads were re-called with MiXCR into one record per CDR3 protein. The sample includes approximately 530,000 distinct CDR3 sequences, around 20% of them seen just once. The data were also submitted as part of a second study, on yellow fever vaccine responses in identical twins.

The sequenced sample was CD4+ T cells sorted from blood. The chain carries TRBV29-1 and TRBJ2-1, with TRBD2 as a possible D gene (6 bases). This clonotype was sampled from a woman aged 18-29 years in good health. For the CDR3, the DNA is TGCAGCGTTTACGGGCTAGCGCTGAGCCGGGAGCAGTTCTTC. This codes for CSVYGLALSREQFF.